These 9 T cell receptor beta chains share one sample of origin, sequenced in a study of shared clonotypes between healthy human individuals. TCRdb's table, derived via immunoSEQ multiplex PCR, lists solely in-frame clones and lacks some. The sample comprises around 700,000 clones, 55% to 85% of which are singletons, and around 1.8% rests with the top ten. The sample comprised memory CD4+ T cells sorted from blood. Subset specified: CD45RA-negative fraction. Receptors originate from a woman aged 25-40 years in good health.

V usage is TRBV11-2 and J usage is TRBJ2-7; 10 bases fit TRBD2. This CDR3 comprises 17 residues. V shed 0 bases, J shed 3 bases, and the junction held 8 bases outside the gene matches. Germline V gene data show CDR1 as SGHAT and CDR2 as FQNNGV. Here the CDR3 DNA reads TGTGCCAGCAGCTTAGATCGAGCTAGCGGGAGTTTCTACGAGCAGTACTTC. Amino acid sequence: CASSLDRASGSFYEQYF.

The V call is TRBV19, the J call TRBJ2-5, with D tentatively TRBD2 (6 bases). V gave up 4 bases and J gave up 0 bases, with 9 bases separating them. This CDR3 contains 14 residues. Germline CDR1 is LNHDA and CDR2 is SQIVND (reference sequence). The CDR3 loop is CASSTLADQETQYF. CDR3 nucleotides: TGTGCCAGTAGTACCTTAGCGGACCAAGAGACCCAGTACTTC.

The chain joins TRBV29-1 to TRBJ2-1, with 11 nucleotides matching TRBD2. Germline V gene lookup returns CDR1 SQVTM and CDR2 ANQGSEA. V lost 6 bases to trimming and J lost 7 bases; unmatched junction nucleotides: 5. The CDR3 runs 13 residues. CDR3 DNA sequence: TGCAGCGTACTAGCGGGAGCTTGGAATGAGCAGTTCTTC. This gives the protein CSVLAGAWNEQFF.

This clone was recorded a few times. Other DNA variants within this sample encode the same CDR3. The rearrangement joins TRBV29-1 to TRBJ2-2; D remains unclear. The V and J ends lost 4 bases and 5 bases respectively, with 2 bases between them. CDR3 length: 10 residues. The V gene's germline CDR1 is SQVTM and CDR2 ANQGSEA. The CDR3 nucleotides are TGCAGCGTTGGGACCGGGGAGCTGTTTTTT. Residues: CSVGTGELFF.

The chain links TRBV7-7 to TRBJ2-1; 11 positions agree with TRBD2. CDR1 is SSHAT, CDR2 FNYEAQ, per germline (reference sequence). Germline trimming cut 5 bases from V and 5 bases from J; bases unmatched to any gene: 5. The CDR3 covers 15 residues. CDR3 nucleotide sequence: TGTGCCAGCAGCAGGGGACTAGCGGAGAACAATGAGCAGTTCTTC. It codes for CASSRGLAENNEQFF. Based on the CDR3 plus reference TRBV7-7 and TRBJ2-1, the full variable domain is GAGVSQSPRYKVTKRGQDVTLRCDPISSHATLYWYQQALGQGPEFLTYFNYEAQPDKSGLPSDRFSAERPEGSISTLTIQRTEQRDSAMYRCASSRGLAENNEQFFGPGTRLTVL.

This clone was detected ten times or more. The V and J genes are TRBV18 and TRBJ1-3; no definite D call. In germline, CDR1 is KGHSH, CDR2 LQKENI. This CDR3 spans 14 amino acids. V was shortened by 2 bases and J by 0 bases, with 5 bases between the two germline ends. CDR3 DNA sequence: TGTGCCAGCTCACCATTGAACTCTGGAAACACCATATATTTT. Its protein is CASSPLNSGNTIYF.

This rearrangement joins TRBV19 to TRBJ1-5; 7 bases line up with TRBD1. The CDR3 loop spans 14 amino acids. The V gene end was trimmed by 6 bases and the J gene end by 5 bases; junction bases not matched to a gene: 7. Germline V gives CDR1 LNHDA, CDR2 SQIVND (reference sequence). Written as DNA, the CDR3 is TGTGCCAGTAGCCCACCCGGACAGGATCAGCCCCAGCATTTT. Protein product: CASSPPGQDQPQHF.

This clone was detected a few times. This chain links TRBV4-1 with TRBJ2-1; 12 bases match TRBD1. V was pared by 4 bases and J by 6 bases, with 7 bases of the junction left unmatched. This CDR3 is 16 amino acids long. CDR1 is MGHRA, CDR2 YSYEKL, per germline. In DNA, the CDR3 is TGCGCCAGCAGCCCTACCGGGACAGGGGGCATCAATGAGCAGTTCTTC. Translated, it gives CASSPTGTGGINEQFF.

The chain has TRBV19 and TRBJ1-5; D remains ambiguous. The germline V gene encodes CDR1 LNHDA and CDR2 SQIVND (reference sequence). Trimming shortened V by 4 bases and J by 6 bases, and 13 bases separated the two germline ends. The CDR3 loop spans 14 amino acids. The chain's CDR3 is CASSKREVFQPQHF. Written as DNA, the CDR3 is TGTGCCAGTAGTAAACGGGAAGTATTTCAGCCCCAGCATTTT.